What follows describes a single T cell receptor (beta chain). The target antigen is unknown. This entry is derived from a study of cytomegalovirus exposure and HLA in healthy donors. Notes on the study in general: Later analysis placed DRB1 highest and HLA-C lowest in TCR association rates, which differed by HLA locus.

CDR1 SEHNR and CDR2 FQNEAQ come from the germline V gene (reference sequence). V gave up 9 bases and J gave up 0 bases, with 15 bases separating them. This CDR3 is built from 16 residues. The PCR ran on 60 Vbeta and 13 Jbeta primers. As handled by the study authors: As a later analysis found, there were 70 million to 90 million unique TCR beta chains, of which some 10 million were shared. TCRdb keeps only in-frame clones here, not all; method: immunoSEQ multiplex PCR. V and J calls and clone size come straight from that table; D and trimming were deduced from the DNA. The profile covers 130,000 to 150,000 clones, with over 70% appearing a single time and under 7.5% taken by the ten largest.

This receptor was identified in a man in his forties in good health and CMV-seropositive. The sequencing sample was made of PBMCs. The chain uses TRBV7-9 and TRBJ1-6; tentative D call: TRBD1 (5 bases). The CDR3 protein is CARMGLSNSYNSPLHF. DNA of the CDR3: TGTGCCAGGATGGGACTGTCGAACTCCTATAATTCACCCCTCCACTTT.